These T cell receptor beta chains were read from a single sample in a study of T cells in tuberculosis. The protocol was immunoSEQ multiplex PCR, while the TCRdb copy is restricted to in-frame clones and leaves out a portion. Of tens of thousands of clones detected, 90% to 95% appear once; the ten largest clones hold approximately 1.5%. Sequencing used PBMCs, obtained at tuberculosis diagnosis. The receptors were sampled from an adult with tuberculosis. Both conserved end residues are part of each CDR3. Fields, in order: D gene, J gene, V gene, clone size, CDR3 protein, CDR3 DNA. D genes are given only for firm matches. The size entry is marked missing in some rows and otherwise reads once, few, many or a size class.

>.|TRBJ1-4|TRBV6-5|.
CARQETGTTNEKLFF
TGTGCCAGACAGGAAACAGGGACAACTAATGAAAAACTGTTTTTT
>.|TRBJ1-6|TRBV9|.
CASSGAGGINSPLHF
TGTGCCAGCAGCGGAGCGGGCGGCATTAATTCACCCCTCCACTTT
>.|TRBJ1-6|TRBV19|once
CASSISNSPLHF
TGTGCCAGTAGTATTAGTAATTCACCCCTCCACTTT
>.|TRBJ1-2|TRBV7-9|.
CASSFSRDDYGYTF
TGTGCCAGCAGCTTTAGCCGAGATGACTATGGCTACACCTTC
>.|TRBJ1-2|TRBV4-1|.
CASSQDEVGQHYGYTF
TGCGCCAGCAGCCAAGATGAGGTTGGACAGCACTATGGCTACACCTTC
>.|TRBJ1-4|TRBV5-8|.
CASSFAGLREKLFF
TGTGCCAGCAGCTTCGCAGGGTTACGGGAAAAACTGTTTTTT
>.|TRBJ2-1|TRBV18|.
CASSPNGGLFDEQFF
TGTGCCAGCTCACCCAATGGCGGACTCTTCGATGAGCAGTTCTTC
>.|TRBJ2-7|TRBV28|.
CASSPTHLRAGATSYEQYF
TGTGCCAGCAGTCCCACCCATTTACGGGCAGGGGCGACCTCCTACGAGCAGTACTTC
>.|TRBJ1-3|TRBV7-8|.
CASSPGVFGNTIYF
TGTGCCAGCAGCCCGGGGGTTTTTGGAAACACCATATATTTT
>.|TRBJ2-7|TRBV5-4|.
CASSLTGGVGEQYF
TGTGCCAGCAGCTTGACAGGGGGGGTCGGCGAGCAGTACTTC
>.|TRBJ1-2|TRBV7-2|.
CASSLAGNYGYTF
TGTGCCAGCAGCTTAGCGGGCAACTATGGCTACACCTTC
>.|TRBJ2-7|TRBV5-8|.
CASSLAPGTTYEQYF
TGTGCCAGCAGCTTGGCGCCAGGCACAACCTACGAGCAGTACTTC
>.|TRBJ2-2|TRBV30|once
CAWSVLRYTGELFF
TGTGCCTGGAGTGTACTTCGGTACACCGGGGAGCTGTTTTTT
>TRBD1|TRBJ2-7|TRBV29-1|.
CSVESPRLGTGSIGQYF
TGCAGCGTTGAATCCCCTCGACTCGGGACAGGGTCCATTGGGCAGTACTTC
>.|TRBJ1-3|TRBV30|.
CAWRRERSSGNTIYF
TGTGCCTGGAGGAGGGAGAGATCCTCTGGAAACACCATATATTTT
>.|TRBJ1-5|TRBV7-9|.
CASSAMGNQPQHF
TGTGCCAGCAGCGCGATGGGCAATCAGCCCCAGCATTTT
>.|TRBJ1-2|TRBV27|.
CASRGRRSTNYGYTF
TGTGCCAGCAGGGGCCGAAGGTCCACGAACTATGGCTACACCTTC
>.|TRBJ2-4|TRBV2|.
CASSDRTLKNIQYF
TGTGCCAGCAGTGACCGGACACTCAAAAACATTCAGTACTTC
>.|TRBJ1-2|TRBV2|.
CASSGTEGVYGYTF
TGTGCCAGCAGTGGAACTGAGGGCGTCTATGGCTACACCTTC
>.|TRBJ2-5|TRBV7-9|.
CASSLDGRGQETQYF
TGTGCCAGCAGCTTAGACGGGCGCGGGCAAGAGACCCAGTACTTC
>.|TRBJ1-2|TRBV30|.
CAWSGGHFANYGYTF
TGTGCCTGGAGTGGGGGCCACTTCGCTAACTATGGCTACACCTTC
>.|TRBJ2-4|TRBV28|.
CASSSPHVAVEAKNIQYF
TGTGCCAGCAGTTCCCCCCACGTAGCGGTGGAAGCCAAAAACATTCAGTACTTC
>.|TRBJ1-5|TRBV27|.
CASSYRWALNQPQHF
TGTGCCAGCAGTTATAGGTGGGCCTTAAACCAGCCCCAGCATTTT
>TRBD1|TRBJ2-1|TRBV7-2|.
CASSQPSTGVRNEQFF
TGTGCCAGCAGCCAACCCTCGACAGGGGTTCGCAATGAGCAGTTCTTC
>.|TRBJ1-3|TRBV7-2|.
CASSLVGAGNTIYF
TGTGCCAGCAGCTTAGTAGGGGCCGGAAACACCATATATTTT
>.|TRBJ2-4|TRBV2|.
CASSEALHEGGNIQYF
TGTGCCAGCAGTGAAGCGCTTCATGAAGGGGGAAACATTCAGTACTTC
>TRBD2|TRBJ2-2|TRBV5-4|.
CASSRETSGYTGELFF
TGTGCCAGCAGCCGAGAGACTAGCGGCTACACCGGGGAGCTGTTTTTT
>.|TRBJ2-7|TRBV27|.
CASSLQSPAAPYEQYF
TGTGCCAGCAGTTTACAATCCCCAGCGGCCCCCTACGAGCAGTACTTC
>TRBD2|TRBJ2-7|TRBV6-6|once
CASYPASGSIDEQYF
TGTGCCAGCTACCCCGCTAGCGGGAGTATAGACGAGCAGTACTTC
>.|TRBJ1-5|TRBV6-1|.
CASSAEGGNQPQHF
TGTGCCAGCAGTGCCGAGGGGGGCAATCAGCCCCAGCATTTT
>TRBD1|TRBJ1-4|TRBV30|.
CAWSGGTGRKLFF
TGTGCCTGGAGTGGAGGGACAGGGCGAAAACTGTTTTTT
>.|TRBJ2-1|TRBV5-1|.
CASSTSGGFYNEQFF
TGCGCCAGCAGCACGTCGGGCGGGTTCTACAATGAGCAGTTCTTC
>.|TRBJ1-2|TRBV28|.
CASSLWGGPEGYTF
TGTGCCAGCAGTTTATGGGGGGGGCCGGAGGGCTACACCTTC
>.|TRBJ1-2|TRBV7-9|.
CASSLIRGGSYGYTF
TGTGCCAGCAGCTTAATACGGGGAGGGAGCTATGGCTACACCTTC
>TRBD1|TRBJ1-2|TRBV7-8|.
CASTDRVMNYGYTF
TGTGCCAGCACTGACAGGGTTATGAACTATGGCTACACCTTC
>.|TRBJ1-2|TRBV19|.
CASSIRQIYGYTF
TGTGCCAGTAGTATCCGACAGATCTATGGCTACACCTTC
>TRBD2|TRBJ2-3|TRBV30|.
CAWSPGLAGTDTQYF
TGTGCCTGGAGTCCGGGACTAGCGGGCACAGATACGCAGTATTTT
>.|TRBJ1-5|TRBV28|once
CASSLFSSRYSNQPQHF
TGTGCCAGCAGTTTATTTTCTAGCCGCTATAGCAATCAGCCCCAGCATTTT
>TRBD1|TRBJ2-2|TRBV6-5|once
CASRMTGGSPGELFF
TGTGCCAGCAGAATGACAGGGGGCTCTCCCGGGGAGCTGTTTTTT
>.|TRBJ1-5|TRBV5-6|.
CASSLYGDQPQHF
TGTGCCAGCAGCTTGTATGGAGATCAGCCCCAGCATTTT
>.|TRBJ1-1|TRBV5-1|.
CASSLYGRGTEAFF
TGCGCCAGCAGCTTGTACGGGAGAGGGACTGAAGCTTTCTTT
>.|TRBJ1-3|TRBV30|.
CAWRPLSTIYF
TGTGCCTGGAGGCCCTTGAGCACCATATATTTT